This entry is about one TCR beta chain. Its antigen is still unknown. This CDR3 has 14 amino acids. The ends lost 5 bases at V and 2 bases at J; junction bases unmatched: 6. Germline CDR1 reads MDHEN; CDR2 reads SYDVKM. In the PCR, 60 Vbeta and 13 Jbeta primers were used. Clones were read by immunoSEQ multiplex PCR, and TCRdb kept only the in-frame ones, dropping some. The repertoire holds under 120,000 clones, with 70% to 80% as singletons. These data belong to a study of cytomegalovirus exposure and HLA in healthy donors. Study summary: As an earlier analysis found, roughly 180 million T cells yielded about 100 million unique TCR beta sequences.

Findings of the study overall: Sequencing likely generated an artifact that appeared as a cluster of highly shared sequence variants. The study put 150 to 200 TCR beta chains on its list as cytomegalovirus-associated.

The sample was PBMCs. The J gene is TRBJ2-7, the V gene TRBV28; 7 bases are shared with TRBD1. This receptor was identified in a woman aged 40 to 55 in good health and CMV-seronegative. CDR3 nucleotide sequence: TGTGCCAGCAGTCAAGACAGGGCCCCCTACGAGCAGTACTTC. This gives the protein CASSQDRAPYEQYF.